A single sample gave rise to the 5 T cell receptor beta chains below, sequenced in a study of resident and recirculating memory T cells in vitiligo. Generated by immunoSEQ multiplex PCR, the TCRdb table keeps only in-frame clones and is missing some. This sample has about 45,000 clones, with 85% to 95% found just once. Sequencing was done on a sample of blood. The receptors originated from a male donor with vitiligo.

The chain joins TRBV5-1 to TRBJ2-7; D is perhaps TRBD2 (5 bases). V was pared by 4 bases and J by 3 bases, with 8 bases between. In germline, CDR1 is SGHRS, CDR2 YFSETQ. This CDR3 spans 12 amino acids. The CDR3 nucleotides are TGCGCCAGCAGCGTCGCGGGCTACGAGCAGTACTTC. This codes for CASSVAGYEQYF.

The CDR3 DNA is TGTGCCAGCAGCCCCGGGACACCCAATCTCTATGGCTACACCTTC. Translated, it gives CASSPGTPNLYGYTF. J is TRBJ1-2 and V is TRBV7-2; perhaps TRBD1 as D (6 bases). CDR1 and CDR2 from the germline V gene are SGHTA and FQGNSA. Trimming removed 5 bases at V and 4 bases at J, with 17 bases between. The CDR3 has 15 residues.

The chain links TRBV5-5 to TRBJ1-2; D call uncertain. Germline CDR1 and CDR2: SGHKS and YYEKEE (reference sequence). Trimming left V 0 bases short and J 1 base short, with 10 bases between. This CDR3 has 15 amino acids. The CDR3 nucleotides read TGTGCCAGCAGCTTGGCGTCGGGGTTTAACTATGGCTACACCTTC. Protein: CASSLASGFNYGYTF.

This clone was observed once. The V gene is TRBV18, the J gene TRBJ1-5; TRBD1 might be the D (6 bases). There are 17 residues in the CDR3. The V gene's germline CDR1 is KGHSH and CDR2 LQKENI. V was trimmed by 0 bases and J by 2 bases, leaving 14 bases between them. For the CDR3, the DNA is TGTGCCAGCTCACCACCGGGGACAAACGGGGGCAATCAGCCCCAGCATTTT. Protein: CASSPPGTNGGNQPQHF. Full variable domain (outside the CDR3, taken from reference TRBV18 and TRBJ1-5): NAGVMQNPRHLVRRRGQEARLRCSPMKGHSHVYWYRQLPEEGLKFMVYLQKENIIDESGMPKERFSAEFPKEGPSILRIQQVVRGDSAAYFCASSPPGTNGGNQPQHFGDGTRLSIL.

Here the CDR3 reads CASRWQSGLDEKLFF. The CDR3 DNA is TGCGCCAGCAGATGGCAATCGGGGTTGGATGAAAAACTGTTTTTT. The gene calls are TRBV5-1 and TRBJ1-4; D is ambiguous. V lost 5 bases and J lost 6, with 17 bases in between. This CDR3 spans 15 amino acids. Germline CDR1 SGHRS, CDR2 YFSETQ.